Following are 20 T cell receptor beta chains from one sample sequenced in a study of yellow fever vaccine responses in identical twins (dated 2018 in TCRdb). The library was prepared using RT-PCR. The data were produced on an Illumina HiSeq 2500. TCRdb passed the public sequencing reads through fastp at Q25 and MiXCR, retaining productive beta sequences. Rows are combined by CDR3 protein, so each entry shows the most common genes and DNA. The sample records about 7,200 distinct CDR3 sequences, around 84% of which are singletons. The leading ten clones occupy around 1.2% of the sample. Source: T cells from blood (PBMCs), unsorted or a sorted subset (not recorded which), taken before or after yellow fever vaccination (not recorded which). The source of these receptors is a woman aged 18-29 years who received the yellow fever vaccine. Donor details come from another sample of the same person, matched by shared clones.

This clonotype was counted once. The J gene is TRBJ2-3, the V gene TRBV11-1; 7 bases are shared with TRBD1. With 3 bases clipped from V and 7 bases from J, the junction kept 16 bases outside the gene matches. There are 17 residues in the CDR3. The germline V gene encodes CDR1 SGHAT and CDR2 FQDESV (reference sequence). The chain's CDR3 is CASSFARDRAPGNTQYF. Written as DNA, the CDR3 is TGTGCCAGCAGCTTCGCTCGAGACAGGGCTCCCGGGAATACGCAGTATTTT.

The table lists this clonotype with a count of one. This chain uses TRBV20-1 with TRBJ2-7; D gene unclear. This CDR3 is 13 amino acids long. Trimming shortened V by 6 bases and J by 1 base, and 13 bases separated the two germline ends. From germline, CDR1 is DFQATT and CDR2 SNEGSKA (reference sequence). CDR3 amino acids: CSATKAGSYEQYF. The CDR3 DNA reads as TGCAGTGCCACAAAAGCTGGATCCTACGAGCAGTACTTC.

Here the CDR3 reads CASRRSGSSYEQYF. CDR3 DNA: TGTGCCAGCAGACGTTCGGGGAGCTCCTACGAGCAGTACTTC. The chain carries TRBV12-3 or TRBV12-4 and TRBJ2-7; perhaps TRBD2 as D (5 bases). This CDR3 has 14 amino acids. The V end lost 6 bases, the J end lost 0 bases, and 12 bases lay between the germline ends.

This chain links TRBV11-1 with TRBJ2-7, with 11 bases aligning to TRBD1. This CDR3 has 11 amino acids. V was clipped by 8 bases and J by 8 bases; unmatched bases: 2. CDR1 SGHAT and CDR2 FQDESV come from the germline V gene (reference sequence). The CDR3 DNA reads TGTGCCAGCGGGACAGGGGGTAAGCAGTACTTC. Amino acids: CASGTGGKQYF.

This chain uses TRBV29-1 with TRBJ2-7, with TRBD1 as a possible D gene (6 bases). This CDR3 is 13 amino acids long. The germline V and J ends were trimmed by 4 bases and 8 bases, with 18 bases remaining between them. Germline-derived CDR1 and CDR2 are SQVTM and ANQGSEA. The CDR3 spells CSVAGTEGTKQYF. CDR3 DNA: TGCAGCGTTGCGGGGACCGAGGGGACAAAGCAGTACTTC.

The chain uses TRBV5-6 and TRBJ2-3; 15 bases fit TRBD2. This CDR3 is 16 amino acids long. V shed 4 bases, J shed 9 bases, and the junction held 9 bases outside the gene matches. Germline V gene sequence: CDR1 SGHDT, CDR2 YYEEEE. The CDR3 protein is CASSRTSGGAGYTQYF. CDR3 nucleotides: TGTGCCAGCAGCCGGACTAGCGGGGGGGCCGGCTACACGCAGTATTTT.

The gene calls are TRBV7-6 and TRBJ2-1; D might be TRBD2 (6 bases). The germline V and J ends were trimmed by 5 bases and 10 bases, with 9 bases remaining between them. From germline, CDR1 is SGHVS and CDR2 FNYEAQ. CDR3 length: 11 residues. DNA of the CDR3: TGTGCCAGCAGCGCCGGACTAGAGCAGTTCTTC. Translating gives CASSAGLEQFF.

The chain carries TRBV11-2 and TRBJ2-1; 7 positions agree with TRBD1. Germline trimming cut 5 bases from V and 5 bases from J; bases unmatched to any gene: 9. The V gene's germline CDR1 is SGHAT and CDR2 FQNNGV. The CDR3 contains 15 residues. The DNA of the CDR3 is TGTGCCAGCAGCCCAACAAGGGGGCCGGACAATGAGCAGTTCTTC. Translated: CASSPTRGPDNEQFF.

This chain connects TRBV20-1 to TRBJ1-2; no reliable D call. The CDR3 spans 15 residues. From germline, CDR1 is DFQATT and CDR2 SNEGSKA (reference sequence). V was cut by 3 bases and J by 8 bases, with 22 bases left in between. The CDR3 protein is CSARPLGGLAGGYTF. CDR3 coding DNA: TGCAGTGCTAGGCCATTGGGAGGGCTGGCGGGGGGCTACACCTTC.

The V gene is TRBV7-9, the J gene TRBJ2-5; the D gene could be TRBD1 or TRBD2 (5 bases each). The CDR3 covers 14 residues. The germline V gene has CDR1 SEHNR and CDR2 FQNEAQ (reference sequence). Trimming cost V 6 bases and J 5 bases, with 16 bases left between them. The CDR3 sequence: CASRSEGRWETQYF. The DNA for the CDR3 is TGTGCCAGCAGGTCCGAGGGGCGGTGGGAGACCCAGTACTTC.

The V gene is TRBV19, the J gene TRBJ1-1, with D uncertain. Germline V gene data show CDR1 as LNHDA and CDR2 as SQIVND (reference sequence). V lost 7 bases and J lost 1, with 16 bases in between. This CDR3 has 15 amino acids. CDR3 in amino acids: CASIPQYGRNTEAFF. The CDR3 DNA reads as TGTGCCAGTATCCCTCAATACGGGAGGAACACTGAAGCTTTCTTT. Full variable domain (outside the CDR3, taken from reference TRBV19 and TRBJ1-1): DGGITQSPKYLFRKEGQNVTLSCEQNLNHDAMYWYRQDPGQGLRLIYYSQIVNDFQKGDIAEGYSVSREKKESFPLTVTSAQKNPTAFYLCASIPQYGRNTEAFFGQGTRLTVV.

This clonotype was seen a single time. The V gene is TRBV6-2 or TRBV6-3, the J gene TRBJ2-1; D might be TRBD2 (5 bases). This CDR3 has 13 amino acids. V lost 6 bases and J 5 bases, leaving 11 bases between the germline ends. Per the germline V gene, CDR1 is MNHEY and CDR2 is SVGEGT. The CDR3 protein is CASSNGVNNEQFF. In DNA, the CDR3 is TGTGCCAGCAGCAACGGGGTGAACAATGAGCAGTTCTTC.

The chain combines TRBV5-5 with TRBJ2-2; D is undetermined. This CDR3 is 13 amino acids long. Trimming took 3 bases from V and 2 from J, leaving 5 bases between them. Germline V lookup: CDR1 SGHKS, CDR2 YYEKEE (reference sequence). This CDR3 is CASSSYNTGELFF. DNA of the CDR3: TGTGCCAGCAGCTCGTACAACACCGGGGAGCTGTTTTTT. Based on the CDR3 plus reference TRBV5-5 and TRBJ2-2, the full variable domain is DAGVTQSPTHLIKTRGQQVTLRCSPISGHKSVSWYQQVLGQGPQFIFQYYEKEERGRGNFPDRFSARQFPNYSSELNVNALLLGDSALYLCASSSYNTGELFFGEGSRLTVL.

V and J are TRBV12-3 or TRBV12-4 and TRBJ1-1; D might be TRBD1 (5 bases). The CDR3 consists of 14 residues. Trimming took 4 bases from V and 1 from J, leaving 10 bases between them. In DNA form, the CDR3 reads TGTGCCAGCAGTTCTTGGGGGGGGAACACTGAAGCTTTCTTT. It encodes CASSSWGGNTEAFF.

This clonotype occurred once. The chain links TRBV6-1 to TRBJ2-2; 8 positions agree with TRBD2. The CDR3 is 15 residues long. In germline, CDR1 is MNHNS, CDR2 SASEGT. After removal of 6 bases from V and 6 bases from J, the junction contained 9 bases not matched to a gene. Here the CDR3 reads CASRAGRGHSGELFF. The CDR3 DNA reads as TGTGCCAGCAGAGCCGGGAGGGGACACTCCGGGGAGCTGTTTTTT.

Note on this clonotype: At one end, the junction sequence differs from germline, possibly due to a read error. The chain links TRBV7-7 to TRBJ2-7; D is perhaps TRBD1 (6 bases). Germline V gene lookup returns CDR1 SSHAT and CDR2 FNYEAQ (reference sequence). The CDR3 contains 13 residues. For the CDR3, the DNA is TGTGCTAGCAGCCGATCAGGGGCCTACGAGCAGTACTTC. Protein product: CASSRSGAYEQYF.

This clonotype has just one count. This chain joins TRBV13 and TRBJ1-1; D possibly corresponds to TRBD1 (6 bases). The CDR3 totals 13 residues. Germline CDR1 is PRHDT and CDR2 is FYEKMQ (reference sequence). V lost 6 bases to trimming and J lost 5 bases, with 13 bases between them. The CDR3 sequence is CASRGTRGTEAFF. The CDR3 region has the DNA TGTGCCAGCAGAGGGACAAGAGGGACTGAAGCTTTCTTT.

The chain uses TRBV12-3 or TRBV12-4 and TRBJ2-7, with 7 positions matching TRBD2. CDR3 length equals 14 residues. Unmatched junction bases numbered 14, after V lost 8 bases and J lost 7 bases. CDR3 protein: CASDGGLGEREQYF. DNA for the CDR3: TGTGCCAGCGATGGAGGACTAGGTGAGAGGGAGCAGTACTTC.

This clonotype was seen just once. This chain uses TRBV18 with TRBJ2-5; 8 bases map to TRBD1. The CDR3 is 14 residues long. The germline gives CDR1 KGHSH, CDR2 LQKENI. V shed 5 bases, J shed 1 base, and the junction held 3 bases outside the gene matches. The chain's CDR3 is CASSRQGTQETQYF. CDR3 nucleotides: TGTGCCAGCTCAAGACAGGGGACCCAAGAGACCCAGTACTTC.

V is TRBV4-2 and J is TRBJ2-2; no clear D. The V gene's germline CDR1 is LGHNA and CDR2 YNFKEQ. The V end lost 3 bases, the J end lost 2 bases, and 1 base lay between the germline ends. The CDR3 loop spans 12 amino acids. The CDR3: CASSHNTGELFF. In DNA, the CDR3 is TGTGCCAGCAGCCATAACACCGGGGAGCTGTTTTTT.